This T cell receptor beta chain was captured by sequencing in a study of OX40 agonist ivuxolimab in advanced cancers. Overall study: Melanoma, hepatocellular carcinoma, head and neck or renal cell cancer occurred in dose-escalation patients. Age averaged around 58 years (range roughly 23 to 80), and more than 80% were male.

Per germline, CDR1 MNHNS and CDR2 SASEGT. This CDR3 spans 16 amino acids. V lost 1 base and J lost 5, with 17 bases in between. Comments on this clone: Its matching antigen is unknown.

Profiled with immunoSEQ multiplex PCR; TCRdb holds only in-frame clones, not every one. The sample yields about 76,000 clones, 65% to 90% seen once. Findings and limits, study-wide: Researchers did not determine the expanded peripheral T cells' antigen specificity. At doses 0.1 to 3.0 mg/kg, CD4+ and CD8+ clones expanded.

J is TRBJ1-2 and V is TRBV6-1; D ambiguous. The receptor was isolated from an adult with an advanced solid tumor such as melanoma, head and neck, liver or kidney cancer. The sample was CD4+ or CD8+ T cells sorted from blood, taken in a trial of the OX40 agonist ivuxolimab. This CDR3 reads CASSEVYLGLRYGYTF. In DNA form, the CDR3 reads TGTGCCAGCAGTGAAGTTTATTTGGGGTTAAGGTATGGCTACACCTTC.